Sequencing of this T cell receptor beta chain was carried out in a study of T cell changes during pregnancy in multiple sclerosis. Profiled with immunoSEQ multiplex PCR; TCRdb holds only in-frame clones, not every one. This table holds 85,000 to 100,000 clones, roughly 90% found once. The CDR3 length is 16 residues. Germline V gene lookup returns CDR1 SEHNR and CDR2 FQNEAQ (reference sequence). Trimming cost V 5 bases and J 4 bases, with 18 bases left between them. This sample comprised peripheral blood, obtained in the first trimester of pregnancy. The chain joins TRBV7-9 to TRBJ1-3; TRBD1 might be the D (6 bases). The clonotype was recovered from a female donor with multiple sclerosis, enrolled in a pregnancy study. The CDR3 bases are TGTGCCAGCAGCCAGACCCCGACAGGCCCCGGAAACACCATATATTTT. It translates to CASSQTPTGPGNTIYF.